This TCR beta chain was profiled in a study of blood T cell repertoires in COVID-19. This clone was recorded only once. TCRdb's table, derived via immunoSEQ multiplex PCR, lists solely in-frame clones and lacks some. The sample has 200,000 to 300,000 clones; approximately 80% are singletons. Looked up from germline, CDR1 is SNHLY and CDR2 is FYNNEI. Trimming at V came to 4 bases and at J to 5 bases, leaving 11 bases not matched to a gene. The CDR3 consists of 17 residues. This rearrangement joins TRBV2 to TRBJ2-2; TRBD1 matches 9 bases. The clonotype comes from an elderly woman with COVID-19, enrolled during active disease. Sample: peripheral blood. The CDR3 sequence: CASSGPQGALGTGELFF. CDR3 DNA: TGTGCCAGCAGTGGGCCACAGGGGGCGCTGGGTACCGGGGAGCTGTTTTTT.